This TCR beta chain was documented in a study of T cell repertoires in cytomegalovirus infection. The overall study: Indications came from public TCR beta signatures; they pointed to CMV infection and to a matching HLA type.

In this sample, this clonotype turned up a few times. As yet, its antigen is unknown. MiXCR, run by TCRdb on the reads, gives a single entry per CDR3 protein. The data show approximately 910,000 distinct CDR3 sequences, with around 32% seen just once and over 12% held by the top ten. The CDR3 consists of 14 residues. J gave up 5 bases and V 1 base, and 1 base lay outside the gene matches. Looked up from germline, CDR1 is SGHDT and CDR2 is YYEEEE. The sequenced sample was cultured CD8+ T cells from PBMCs, obtained from culture after CMV antigen stimulation. The sequence was obtained from a human donor in good health (CMV status not recorded). Some clones in this sample may be carry-over from other donors' samples. V and J are TRBV5-6 and TRBJ2-7; TRBD2 matches 12 bases. The CDR3 loop reads CASSLRLAGDEQYF. The CDR3 region has the DNA TGTGCCAGCAGCTTGAGACTAGCGGGAGACGAGCAGTACTTC.